These 3 T cell receptor beta chains originate from one sample sequenced in a study of cytomegalovirus exposure and HLA in healthy donors. The PCR was carried out with 60 Vbeta primers and 13 Jbeta primers. The data were produced by immunoSEQ multiplex PCR, yet TCRdb's version contains in-frame clones alone and is incomplete. The sample has 120,000 or so clones; less than 90% are singletons. Material: PBMCs. These receptors came from a man younger than 35 in good health and CMV-seropositive.

The chain recombines TRBV7-9 with TRBJ2-5, with 10 bases fitting TRBD2. Germline V gene sequence: CDR1 SEHNR, CDR2 FQNEAQ (reference sequence). CDR3 length: 14 amino acids. The ends lost 8 bases at V and 2 bases at J; junction bases unmatched: 5. The chain's CDR3 is CASGLAGGQETQYF. The CDR3, as DNA: TGTGCCAGCGGGTTAGCGGGGGGACAAGAGACCCAGTACTTC.

The rearrangement links TRBV19 to TRBJ2-7; 10 positions agree with TRBD2. Germline-derived CDR1 and CDR2 are LNHDA and SQIVND (reference sequence). This CDR3 region has 15 residues. Losses at the gene ends were 7 bases for V and 0 bases for J; bases not matched to a gene: 6. The CDR3 region is CASIGLAASSYEQYF. The CDR3 DNA sequence: TGTGCCAGTATAGGACTAGCGGCAAGCTCCTACGAGCAGTACTTC.

The chain uses TRBV4-2 and TRBJ2-1; maybe TRBD1 (5 bases). The germline V and J ends were trimmed by 4 bases and 6 bases, with 13 bases remaining between them. Per germline, CDR1 LGHNA and CDR2 YNFKEQ. This CDR3 is built from 14 residues. CDR3 region: CASSPVIQGNEQFF. The CDR3 nucleotides read TGTGCCAGCAGCCCCGTTATTCAGGGCAATGAGCAGTTCTTC.